These 25 T cell receptor beta chains were sequenced from one sample in a study of control samples from healthy donors and cancer patients. Sequenced by immunoSEQ multiplex PCR; TCRdb stores in-frame clones only, minus some. This sample has under 200,000 clones, with around 95% found just once. The sample consisted of blood. These receptors all come from a woman in her sixties in good health.

V and J are TRBV29-1 and TRBJ2-1; D not resolved. This CDR3 is 14 amino acids long. Germline V lookup: CDR1 SQVTM, CDR2 ANQGSEA. V gave up 8 bases and J gave up 7 bases, with 21 bases separating them. The CDR3 loop reads CSLYRIKGRNEQFF. The CDR3 DNA is TGCAGCCTCTATAGAATTAAGGGTAGGAATGAGCAGTTCTTC.

V and J are TRBV2 and TRBJ1-3; no definite D call. CDR1 SNHLY and CDR2 FYNNEI come from the germline V gene. The V gene lost 1 base and the J gene lost 4 bases, with 8 bases spanning the gap. This CDR3 is 14 amino acids long. For the CDR3, the DNA is TGTGCCAGCAGTGAAGAAGGACGAGGAAACACCATATATTTT. It translates to CASSEEGRGNTIYF. Filled out from reference TRBV2 and TRBJ1-3, the complete variable domain reads EPEVTQTPSHQVTQMGQEVILRCVPISNHLYFYWYRQILGQKVEFLVSFYNNEISEKSEIFDDQFSVERPDGSNFTLKIRSTKLEDSAMYFCASSEEGRGNTIYFGEGSWLTVV.

This clone showed up just once. V and J are TRBV3-1 (or the pseudogene TRBV3-2) and TRBJ1-1; no definite D call. With 4 bases removed from V and 1 base from J, the gap between germline ends came to 7 bases. The CDR3 extends over 13 amino acids. The V gene's germline CDR1 is LGHDT and CDR2 YNNKEL (reference sequence). CDR3 sequence reads: CASSPVGNTEAFF. The CDR3 coding sequence is TGTGCCAGCAGCCCGGTGGGGAACACTGAAGCTTTCTTT.

The chain couples TRBV19 to TRBJ1-2, with 8 bases that match TRBD1. The CDR3 is made up of 16 amino acids. The V gene's germline CDR1 is LNHDA and CDR2 SQIVND (reference sequence). V dropped 6 bases and J dropped 5; count of bases not matched to a gene: 14. CDR3 protein: CASRPGTGTGVYGYTF. DNA of the CDR3: TGTGCCAGTAGACCAGGCACAGGGACAGGCGTATATGGCTACACCTTC. Supplemented by reference TRBV19 and TRBJ1-2, the full variable domain reads DGGITQSPKYLFRKEGQNVTLSCEQNLNHDAMYWYRQDPGQGLRLIYYSQIVNDFQKGDIAEGYSVSREKKESFPLTVTSAQKNPTAFYLCASRPGTGTGVYGYTFGSGTRLTVV.

The V and J genes are TRBV19 and TRBJ1-1; D is undetermined. From germline, CDR1 is LNHDA and CDR2 SQIVND (reference sequence). CDR3 length: 13 amino acids. Trimming shortened V by 2 bases and J by 2 bases, and 6 bases separated the two germline ends. The CDR3 is CASSINSNTEAFF. The DNA for the CDR3 is TGTGCCAGTAGTATAAACAGTAACACTGAAGCTTTCTTT.

As DNA, the CDR3 is TGTGCCAGCAGCTTAGGAACAGGGGGCATCCCCTACGAGCAGTACTTC. It specifies CASSLGTGGIPYEQYF. V and J are TRBV7-6 and TRBJ2-7, with 9 bases that match TRBD1. CDR1 and CDR2 from the germline V gene are SGHVS and FNYEAQ. This CDR3 spans 16 amino acids. The ends lost 1 base at V and 2 bases at J; junction bases unmatched: 6. The whole variable domain, filled in from reference TRBV7-6 and TRBJ2-7, reads GAGVSQSPRYKVTKRGQDVALRCDPISGHVSLYWYRQALGQGPEFLTYFNYEAQQDKSGLPNDRFSAERPEGSISTLTIQRTEQRDSAMYRCASSLGTGGIPYEQYFGPGTRLTVT.

The genes are TRBV5-1 and TRBJ2-2; the match to TRBD1 covers 7 bases. J gave up 4 bases and V 4 bases, and 7 bases lay outside the gene matches. The CDR3 loop spans 15 amino acids. The V gene's germline CDR1 is SGHRS and CDR2 YFSETQ. The CDR3 nucleotides read TGCGCCAGCAGCCCCGGGGACAGTCTCACCGGGGAGCTGTTTTTT. It translates to CASSPGDSLTGELFF.

The J gene is TRBJ2-7, the V gene TRBV18, with D possibly being TRBD2 (7 bases). Trimming left V 1 base short and J 0 bases short, with 13 bases between. CDR1 and CDR2 (germline): KGHSH, LQKENI. The CDR3 covers 16 residues. The CDR3 DNA is TGTGCCAGCTCACCACAAGAGGGGGGGAGCTCCTACGAGCAGTACTTC. Protein: CASSPQEGGSSYEQYF.

V is TRBV18 and J is TRBJ2-5; no firm D call. V lost 3 bases and J lost 5, with 10 bases in between. The CDR3 length is 13 residues. The germline V gene has CDR1 KGHSH and CDR2 LQKENI. CDR3 coding DNA: TGTGCCAGCTCACCGCTTCCTTTGGAGACCCAGTACTTC. Translation gives CASSPLPLETQYF. Variable domain in full (rest from reference TRBV18 and TRBJ2-5): NAGVMQNPRHLVRRRGQEARLRCSPMKGHSHVYWYRQLPEEGLKFMVYLQKENIIDESGMPKERFSAEFPKEGPSILRIQQVVRGDSAAYFCASSPLPLETQYFGPGTRLLVL.

The chain is built from TRBV5-4 and TRBJ1-2, with 7 bases aligning to TRBD1. The germline gives CDR1 SGHNT, CDR2 YYREEE (reference sequence). There are 16 residues in the CDR3. Germline trimming cut 1 base from V and 8 bases from J; bases unmatched to any gene: 14. This chain's CDR3 is CASSLMMGQTQGGYTF. DNA for the CDR3: TGTGCCAGCAGCTTGATGATGGGACAGACCCAGGGGGGCTACACCTTC.

This clone was seen only once. The V call is TRBV27, the J call TRBJ2-1, with a possible D match to TRBD1 (5 bases). The ends were cut back, 2 bases at V and 7 bases at J, with 6 bases in the middle. The CDR3 is made up of 12 amino acids. In germline, CDR1 is MNHEY, CDR2 SMNVEV (reference sequence). CDR3 sequence reads: CASSLQGNEQFF. CDR3 sequence (DNA): TGTGCCAGCAGTTTACAGGGTAATGAGCAGTTCTTC.

The V call is TRBV6-2 or TRBV6-3, the J call TRBJ1-3; 7 bases fit TRBD1. From germline, CDR1 is MNHEY and CDR2 SVGEGT. Trimming cost V 6 bases and J 0 bases; bases outside gene matches: 5. The CDR3 has 15 amino acids. The CDR3 nucleotides read TGTGCCAGCAGCCGGACAGGCGACTCTGGAAACACCATATATTTT. Translation gives CASSRTGDSGNTIYF.

The rearrangement joins TRBV25-1 to TRBJ1-4; perhaps TRBD1 as D (5 bases). V was shortened by 6 bases and J by 5 bases, with 19 bases between the two germline ends. CDR3 length: 16 amino acids. Germline V gives CDR1 MGHDK, CDR2 SYGVNS. The CDR3 reads CASSLRGGTENEKLFF. The CDR3 DNA follows: TGTGCCAGCAGCCTCCGGGGGGGGACCGAGAATGAAAAACTGTTTTTT.

This clone was seen just once. The chain is built from TRBV4-2 and TRBJ1-1, with D perhaps matching TRBD1 (5 bases). Trimming removed 2 bases from V and 5 bases from J, with 21 bases in between. The length of the CDR3 is 17 residues. The germline V gene has CDR1 LGHNA and CDR2 YNFKEQ. The CDR3: CASSQQITGVGWTEAFF. CDR3 coding DNA: TGTGCCAGCAGCCAACAAATCACGGGGGTAGGATGGACTGAAGCTTTCTTT.

V gene TRBV5-1 combines with J gene TRBJ2-7; a weak D match, TRBD1 (5 bases). This CDR3 has 13 residues. V was shortened by 7 bases and J by 7 bases, with 18 bases between the two germline ends. The germline V gene encodes CDR1 SGHRS and CDR2 YFSETQ. CDR3 loop: CASFSGTGREQYF. CDR3 nucleotides: TGCGCCAGCTTTTCGGGCACAGGACGGGAGCAGTACTTC.

The gene calls are TRBV12-3 or TRBV12-4 and TRBJ2-3; D gene unclear. V was cut by 3 bases and J by 4 bases, with 5 bases left in between. The CDR3 runs 12 residues. DNA of the CDR3: TGTGCCAGCAGTTTCCATTCAGATACGCAGTATTTT. The encoded protein is CASSFHSDTQYF.

V gene TRBV5-1 combines with J gene TRBJ2-7; perhaps TRBD1 as D (5 bases). Looked up from germline, CDR1 is SGHRS and CDR2 is YFSETQ. The CDR3 has 15 residues. V lost 0 bases, J lost 0 bases, and 10 bases lay in between. The CDR3 loop reads CASSLGTLSSYEQYF. The CDR3 nucleotides read TGCGCCAGCAGCTTGGGGACATTAAGCTCCTACGAGCAGTACTTC. The variable domain in full, with the rest retrieved from reference TRBV5-1 and TRBJ2-7, is KAGVTQTPRYLIKTRGQQVTLSCSPISGHRSVSWYQQTPGQGLQFLFEYFSETQRNKGNFPGRFSGRQFSNSRSEMNVSTLELGDSALYLCASSLGTLSSYEQYFGPGTRLTVT.

The chain carries TRBV29-1 and TRBJ1-2; D gene uncertain. Per germline, CDR1 SQVTM and CDR2 ANQGSEA. V lost 8 bases and J 1 base, leaving 14 bases between the germline ends. This CDR3 comprises 13 residues. CDR3: CSTVPAGNYGYTF. The CDR3 DNA reads as TGCAGCACCGTCCCGGCTGGTAACTATGGCTACACCTTC.

The rearrangement joins TRBV6-6 to TRBJ2-7; 8 nucleotides align to TRBD1. V lost 5 bases to trimming and J lost 2 bases; unmatched junction nucleotides: 5. This CDR3 contains 14 residues. Germline V lookup: CDR1 MNHNY, CDR2 SVGAGI (reference sequence). The CDR3 reads CASSQGQGTYEQYF. As DNA, the CDR3 is TGTGCCAGCAGTCAAGGACAGGGAACCTACGAGCAGTACTTC.

Here the CDR3 DNA reads TGTGCCAGCAGTGACTGGGGGGGACTAATCCCCAATGAGCAGTTCTTC. Residues: CASSDWGGLIPNEQFF. V is TRBV6-1 and J is TRBJ2-1; TRBD2 agrees at 7 bases. CDR1 is MNHNS, CDR2 SASEGT, per germline. J gave up 6 bases and V 3 bases, and 11 bases lay outside the gene matches. This CDR3 comprises 16 residues.

Notes on this clone: The sample carries other DNA sequences with the same CDR3. The rearrangement uses TRBV6-5 and TRBJ1-5, with TRBD1 matching 10 bases. CDR1 is MNHEY, CDR2 SVGAGI, per germline. V lost 8 bases, J lost 2 bases, and 3 bases stayed unmatched. This CDR3 region has 14 residues. The CDR3 sequence: CASRGTGGNQPQHF. As DNA, the CDR3 is TGTGCCAGCCGCGGGACAGGGGGCAATCAGCCCCAGCATTTT.

This clone was observed a single time. This sequence joins TRBV30 and TRBJ1-1; 8 bases match TRBD1. The CDR3 extends over 13 amino acids. The germline V gene has CDR1 GTSNPN and CDR2 SVGIG (reference sequence). Trimming removed 0 bases from V and 11 bases from J; junction bases left unmatched: 8. In DNA, the CDR3 is TGTGCCTGGAGTGTCCTACAGGGGGGGGACGCTTTCTTT. The encoded protein is CAWSVLQGGDAFF.

The chain combines TRBV5-1 with TRBJ1-6; TRBD1 agrees at 7 bases. CDR1 is SGHRS, CDR2 YFSETQ, per germline. The CDR3 is made up of 14 amino acids. With V trimmed by 3 bases and J by 10 bases, 7 bases remained unmatched. CDR3 protein: CASSSTGVRSPLHF. CDR3 in DNA: TGCGCCAGCAGCTCCACAGGGGTCCGGTCACCCCTCCACTTT.

This rearrangement joins TRBV19 to TRBJ1-4, with a tentative D call TRBD1 (5 bases). The germline V gene encodes CDR1 LNHDA and CDR2 SQIVND (reference sequence). Trimming left V 6 bases short and J 5 bases short, with 16 bases between. The CDR3 is 15 amino acids. This CDR3 reads CASRGEGRTNEKLFF. As DNA, the CDR3 is TGTGCCAGTAGAGGGGAAGGACGGACGAATGAAAAACTGTTTTTT.

In DNA form, the CDR3 reads TGTGCCAGCAGCTTATTTTACAGGGCGAACAGTTATGGCTACACCTTC. Its protein is CASSLFYRANSYGYTF. This chain uses TRBV13 with TRBJ1-2, with D possibly matching TRBD1 (6 bases). The CDR3 extends over 16 amino acids. V lost 2 bases and J 5 bases, leaving 18 bases between the germline ends. The germline V gene encodes CDR1 PRHDT and CDR2 FYEKMQ (reference sequence). The full variable domain, in which reference TRBV13 and TRBJ1-2 provide the parts outside the CDR3, is AAGVIQSPRHLIKEKRETATLKCYPIPRHDTVYWYQQGPGQDPQFLISFYEKMQSDKGSIPDRFSAQQFSDYHSELNMSSLELGDSALYFCASSLFYRANSYGYTFGSGTRLTVV.